The 24 T cell receptor beta chains presented below share a single source sample, sequenced in a study of blood T cell repertoires in COVID-19. Assay: immunoSEQ multiplex PCR; the TCRdb copy retains only in-frame clones and omits some. The sample includes 300,000 to 350,000 clones, 90% of them seen just once. Specimen: peripheral blood. The receptors originated from a woman aged 25-40 years with COVID-19, enrolled during active disease.

The chain recombines TRBV2 with TRBJ1-3; D is perhaps TRBD1 (6 bases). CDR1 and CDR2 from the germline V gene are SNHLY and FYNNEI. V was pared by 6 bases and J by 4 bases, with 10 bases between. The CDR3 covers 13 residues. DNA of the CDR3: TGTGCCAGCAGAAAGGGGGAAGGAAACACCATATATTTT. Translation gives CASRKGEGNTIYF.

V is TRBV21-1 and J is TRBJ1-6; TRBD1, the table's D call, lacks a check against the DNA. TRBV21-1 is a recognized pseudogene. The CDR3 spans 16 residues. The CDR3 DNA is TGTGCCAGCAGCAAAGAGTGGCAGGACTATAATTCACCCCTCCACTTT. This sequence encodes CASSKEWQDYNSPLHF.

This chain uses TRBV7-9 with TRBJ2-2; 10 bases fit TRBD1. The CDR3 loop spans 13 amino acids. Per the germline V gene, CDR1 is SEHNR and CDR2 is FQNEAQ (reference sequence). V dropped 11 bases and J dropped 3; count of bases not matched to a gene: 3. For the CDR3, the DNA is TGTGCCGACAGGGGGCTGGACACCGGGGAGCTGTTTTTT. Translation: CADRGLDTGELFF.

The rearrangement links TRBV19 to TRBJ1-2; 7 nucleotides line up with TRBD1. The CDR3 runs to 16 residues. The germline V gene has CDR1 LNHDA and CDR2 SQIVND (reference sequence). The V gene end was trimmed by 1 base and the J gene end by 0 bases; junction bases not matched to a gene: 5. The CDR3 DNA sequence: TGTGCCAGTAGTATAGGGACAGGACGAGCTAACTATGGCTACACCTTC. Translation gives CASSIGTGRANYGYTF.

The V call is TRBV5-6, the J call TRBJ2-2; 7 positions agree with TRBD1. Trimming removed 4 bases from V and 6 bases from J; junction bases left unmatched: 9. The CDR3 spans 15 residues. Germline assignment: CDR1 SGHDT and CDR2 YYEEEE. The CDR3 region has the DNA TGTGCCAGCAGCCCCCGTACAGGGGACGCCGGGGAGCTGTTTTTT. Its translation: CASSPRTGDAGELFF. Complete variable domain (other parts from reference TRBV5-6 and TRBJ2-2): DAGVTQSPTHLIKTRGQQVTLRCSPKSGHDTVSWYQQALGQGPQFIFQYYEEEERQRGNFPDRFSGHQFPNYSSELNVNALLLGDSALYLCASSPRTGDAGELFFGEGSRLTVL.

Regarding this clone: Other DNA sequences within the sample encode an identical CDR3. The chain recombines TRBV5-1 with TRBJ1-1; D gene unclear. The germline V gene has CDR1 SGHRS and CDR2 YFSETQ. CDR3 size: 13 residues. V lost 0 bases and J 2 bases, leaving 5 bases between the germline ends. CDR3 region: CASSLGGNTEAFF. In nucleotides, the CDR3 is TGCGCCAGCAGCTTGGGAGGTAACACTGAAGCTTTCTTT.

This chain uses TRBV6-5 with TRBJ2-1; 14 bases fit TRBD2. The CDR3 runs to 15 residues. V lost 6 bases to trimming and J lost 8 bases; unmatched junction nucleotides: 6. Germline values: CDR1 MNHEY, CDR2 SVGAGI. In DNA, the CDR3 is TGTGCCAGCAGGGTGGGACTAGCGGGAGTTGATGAGCAGTTCTTC. Translation gives CASRVGLAGVDEQFF.

This clone was seen just once. Written as DNA, the CDR3 is TGTGCCAGCAGCGCCTACCGGCAGGGATTCAACGAGCAGTACTTC. Residues: CASSAYRQGFNEQYF. This sequence joins TRBV6-5 and TRBJ2-7, with D perhaps TRBD1 (5 bases). The V end was cut by 6 bases, the J end by 5 bases, with 20 bases between. Germline V CDR1 and CDR2: MNHEY, SVGAGI. The CDR3 consists of 15 residues.

This chain joins TRBV20-1 and TRBJ1-5; D gene uncertain. V was clipped by 6 bases and J by 6 bases, with 9 bases between them. Germline-derived CDR1 and CDR2 are DFQATT and SNEGSKA (reference sequence). This CDR3 region has 11 residues. The CDR3 sequence: CSAGGSQPQHF. The CDR3, as DNA: TGCAGTGCCGGCGGGAGTCAGCCCCAGCATTTT.

This clone was observed once. This sequence joins TRBV9 and TRBJ1-1, with TRBD1 matching over 7 bases. Unmatched junction bases numbered 9, after V lost 3 bases and J lost 4 bases. The CDR3 has 15 amino acids. CDR1 and CDR2 from the germline V gene are SGDLS and YYNGEE. The CDR3 loop reads CASSARPDRATEAFF. The DNA of the CDR3 is TGTGCCAGCAGCGCGAGACCCGACAGGGCCACTGAAGCTTTCTTT. The entire variable domain, with the rest obtained from reference TRBV9 and TRBJ1-1, is as follows: DSGVTQTPKHLITATGQRVTLRCSPRSGDLSVYWYQQSLDQGLQFLIQYYNGEERAKGNILERFSAQQFPDLHSELNLSSLELGDSALYFCASSARPDRATEAFFGQGTRLTVV.

CDR3 sequence (DNA): TGTGCCAGCTCGACAGGGGGCACAGAGACCCAGTACTTC. Protein product: CASSTGGTETQYF. This sequence joins TRBV9 and TRBJ2-5; TRBD1 matches at 10 bases. This CDR3 is 13 amino acids long. The germline gives CDR1 SGDLS, CDR2 YYNGEE. Germline trimming cut 7 bases from V and 4 bases from J; bases unmatched to any gene: 4.

The chain is built from TRBV19 and TRBJ2-3, with D tentatively TRBD2 (6 bases). The germline V and J ends were trimmed by 4 bases and 2 bases, with 13 bases remaining between them. The CDR3 runs to 15 residues. Germline V gene data show CDR1 as LNHDA and CDR2 as SQIVND (reference sequence). The CDR3 is CASSRGDFPTDTQYF. CDR3 nucleotides: TGTGCCAGTAGTAGGGGGGACTTTCCCACAGATACGCAGTATTTT.

V usage is TRBV10-2 and J usage is TRBJ1-6; TRBD1 might be the D (5 bases). The germline gives CDR1 WSHSY, CDR2 SAAADI. The CDR3 extends over 13 amino acids. Trimming took off 6 bases at V and 8 bases at J, with 11 bases between the two ends. CDR3 residues: CASRADSHSPLHF. The CDR3 DNA follows: TGCGCCAGCAGAGCTGACAGTCATTCACCCCTCCACTTT.

CDR3 sequence: CASRPTQGRTGELFF. In DNA, the CDR3 is TGTGCCAGCAGGCCAACACAGGGAAGGACCGGGGAGCTGTTTTTT. The chain carries TRBV6-5 and TRBJ2-2; perhaps TRBD1 as D (6 bases). The V gene's germline CDR1 is MNHEY and CDR2 SVGAGI. The CDR3 spans 15 residues. Trimming took 6 bases from V and 5 from J, leaving 16 bases between them.

This chain uses TRBV11-2 with TRBJ1-1; D ambiguous. This CDR3 region has 16 residues. Germline V gene data show CDR1 as SGHAT and CDR2 as FQNNGV. Trimming cost V 4 bases and J 1 base, with 16 bases left between them. CDR3 amino acids: CASSSRLTGSNTEAFF. CDR3 DNA sequence: TGTGCCAGCAGCTCTAGATTGACCGGCTCGAACACTGAAGCTTTCTTT.

The chain combines TRBV29-1 with TRBJ2-2, with 11 bases aligning to TRBD1. The germline CDR1 and CDR2 sequences are SQVTM and ANQGSEA. Losses at the gene ends were 7 bases for V and 4 bases for J; bases not matched to a gene: 5. The CDR3 sequence is 14 residues long. The CDR3 here is CSAGDRGSTGELFF. CDR3 DNA sequence: TGCAGCGCCGGGGACAGGGGGAGCACCGGGGAGCTGTTTTTT.

This chain joins TRBV19 and TRBJ1-1; the match to TRBD1 covers 9 bases. V gave up 1 base and J gave up 6 bases; unmatched junction bases: 6. The CDR3 is 15 amino acids. From germline, CDR1 is LNHDA and CDR2 SQIVND (reference sequence). CDR3 loop: CASSIVPGQGPEAFF. The CDR3 DNA reads TGTGCCAGTAGTATAGTTCCGGGACAGGGCCCTGAAGCTTTCTTT.

The count of this clone is one. V usage is TRBV2 and J usage is TRBJ1-2, with no clear D. V was pared by 3 bases and J by 0 bases, with 8 bases between. The CDR3 runs 14 residues. Germline values: CDR1 SNHLY, CDR2 FYNNEI. CDR3 in amino acids: CASSDYGSNYGYTF. The CDR3 nucleotides are TGTGCCAGCAGTGACTACGGGTCTAACTATGGCTACACCTTC.

V usage is TRBV27 and J usage is TRBJ2-7, with TRBD1 as a possible D gene (7 bases). The V gene lost 2 bases and the J gene lost 2 bases, with 19 bases spanning the gap. There are 17 residues in the CDR3. Germline CDR1 reads MNHEY; CDR2 reads SMNVEV (reference sequence). CDR3 amino acids: CASSLRSRGDLAYEQYF. The CDR3 nucleotides read TGTGCCAGCAGTTTAAGGTCCAGGGGGGACTTAGCCTACGAGCAGTACTTC.

This clone occurred once. CDR3 sequence: CASSGGATYEQYF. The CDR3 DNA is TGTGCCAGCAGCGGGGGGGCAACCTACGAGCAGTACTTC. The V and J genes are TRBV28 and TRBJ2-7, with 8 positions matching TRBD2. CDR1 and CDR2 (germline): MDHEN, SYDVKM. CDR3 length equals 13 residues. After removal of 6 bases from V and 2 bases from J, the junction contained 3 bases not matched to a gene.

V and J are TRBV18 and TRBJ2-1, with TRBD2 matching 13 bases. CDR1 and CDR2 from the germline V gene are KGHSH and LQKENI. The V and J ends lost 3 bases and 8 bases, in that order; junction bases with no gene match: 10. This CDR3 region has 17 residues. Written as DNA, the CDR3 is TGTGCCAGCTCACCGTTAACCGGGACTAGCGGGATCCATGAGCAGTTCTTC. Its protein product is CASSPLTGTSGIHEQFF. The whole variable domain, remainder taken from reference TRBV18 and TRBJ2-1, is NAGVMQNPRHLVRRRGQEARLRCSPMKGHSHVYWYRQLPEEGLKFMVYLQKENIIDESGMPKERFSAEFPKEGPSILRIQQVVRGDSAAYFCASSPLTGTSGIHEQFFGPGTRLTVL.

The chain links TRBV5-6 to TRBJ2-5; 10 positions agree with TRBD2. This CDR3 contains 19 residues. The germline CDR1 and CDR2 sequences are SGHDT and YYEEEE. Trimming cost V 4 bases and J 1 base; bases outside gene matches: 16. The CDR3 is CASSTYPGLAGEGQETQYF. The CDR3 region has the DNA TGTGCCAGCAGCACGTACCCGGGGCTAGCGGGAGAGGGCCAAGAGACCCAGTACTTC.

V is TRBV5-4 and J is TRBJ1-1, with D tentatively TRBD1 (6 bases). In germline, CDR1 is SGHNT, CDR2 YYREEE (reference sequence). V lost 5 bases to trimming and J lost 3 bases, with 11 bases between them. The CDR3 contains 13 residues. As DNA, the CDR3 is TGTGCCAGCAGTTCGGACAGACACACTGAAGCTTTCTTT. Protein product: CASSSDRHTEAFF.

The chain has TRBV28 and TRBJ2-7; TRBD1 agrees at 7 bases. V lost 6 bases to trimming and J lost 5 bases; unmatched junction nucleotides: 10. The CDR3 extends over 14 amino acids. Germline lookup yields CDR1 MDHEN and CDR2 SYDVKM. CDR3 loop: CASSPHRGWNEQYF. The CDR3 bases are TGTGCCAGCAGCCCTCACAGGGGTTGGAACGAGCAGTACTTC.